This T cell receptor beta chain emerged from a study of T cell responses to AZD1222 COVID-19 vaccine. Regarding the study as a whole: Of spike-specific TCRs, nearly half reportedly target regions left unmutated in variants. Only a handful of AZD1222 recipients tested seropositive at baseline.

V dropped 5 bases and J dropped 2 bases, with 7 bases sitting between them. The CDR3 runs to 14 residues. Germline lookup yields CDR1 SGHNT and CDR2 YENEEA. About this clone itself: The target antigen is unknown.

The table came from immunoSEQ multiplex PCR; TCRdb's copy has only in-frame clones and leaves some out. This table holds tens of thousands of clones, over 80% found once. Investigators merged groups given second doses at roughly 4 or roughly 12 weeks. The sequence was obtained from an adult who received the AZD1222 COVID-19 vaccine. Sample: peripheral blood, taken 28 days after the second AZD1222 dose. The rearrangement links TRBV11-3 to TRBJ2-6, with a tentative D call TRBD1 (5 bases). The CDR3 reads CASSQTAGANVLTF. CDR3 nucleotides: TGTGCCAGCAGCCAGACAGCTGGGGCCAACGTCCTGACTTTC.